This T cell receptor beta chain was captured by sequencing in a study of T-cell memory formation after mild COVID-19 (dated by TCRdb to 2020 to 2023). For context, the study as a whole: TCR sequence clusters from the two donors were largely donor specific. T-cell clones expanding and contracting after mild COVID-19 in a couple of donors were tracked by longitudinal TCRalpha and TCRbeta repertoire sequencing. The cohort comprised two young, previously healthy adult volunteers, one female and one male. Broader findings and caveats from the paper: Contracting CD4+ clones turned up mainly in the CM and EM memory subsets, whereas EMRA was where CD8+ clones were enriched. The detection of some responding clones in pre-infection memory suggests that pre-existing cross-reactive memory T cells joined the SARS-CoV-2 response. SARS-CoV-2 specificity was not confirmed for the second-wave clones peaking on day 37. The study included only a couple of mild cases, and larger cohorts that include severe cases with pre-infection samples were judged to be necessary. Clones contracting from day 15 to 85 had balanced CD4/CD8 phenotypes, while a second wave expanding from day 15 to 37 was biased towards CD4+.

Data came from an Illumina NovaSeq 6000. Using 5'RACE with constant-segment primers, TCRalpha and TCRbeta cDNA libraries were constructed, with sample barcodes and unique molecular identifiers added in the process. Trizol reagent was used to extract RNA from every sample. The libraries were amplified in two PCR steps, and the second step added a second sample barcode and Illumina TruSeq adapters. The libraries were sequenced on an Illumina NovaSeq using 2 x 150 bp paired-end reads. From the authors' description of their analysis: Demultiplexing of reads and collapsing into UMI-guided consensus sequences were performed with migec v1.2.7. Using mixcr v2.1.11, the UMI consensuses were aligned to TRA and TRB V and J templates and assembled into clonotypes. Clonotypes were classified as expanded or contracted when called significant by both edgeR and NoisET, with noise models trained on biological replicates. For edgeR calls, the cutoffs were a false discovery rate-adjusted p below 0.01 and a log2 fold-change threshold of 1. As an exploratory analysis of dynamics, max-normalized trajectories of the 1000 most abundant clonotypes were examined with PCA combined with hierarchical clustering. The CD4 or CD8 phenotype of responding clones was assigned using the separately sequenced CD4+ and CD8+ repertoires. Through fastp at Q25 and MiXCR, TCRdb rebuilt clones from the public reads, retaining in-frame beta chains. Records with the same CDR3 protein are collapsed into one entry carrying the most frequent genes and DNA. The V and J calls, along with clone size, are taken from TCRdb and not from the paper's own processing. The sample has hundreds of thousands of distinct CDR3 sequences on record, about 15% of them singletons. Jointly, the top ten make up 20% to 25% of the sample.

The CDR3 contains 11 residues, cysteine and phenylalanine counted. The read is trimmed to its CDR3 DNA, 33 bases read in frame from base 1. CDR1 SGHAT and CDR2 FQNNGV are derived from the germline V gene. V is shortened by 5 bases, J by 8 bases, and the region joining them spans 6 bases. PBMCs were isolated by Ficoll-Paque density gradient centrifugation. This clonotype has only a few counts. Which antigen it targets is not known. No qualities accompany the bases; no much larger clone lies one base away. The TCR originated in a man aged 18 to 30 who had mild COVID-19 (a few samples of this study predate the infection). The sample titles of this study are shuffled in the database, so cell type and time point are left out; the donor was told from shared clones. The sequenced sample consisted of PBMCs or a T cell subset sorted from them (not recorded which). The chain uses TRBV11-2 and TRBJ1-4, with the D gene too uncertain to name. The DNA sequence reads TGTGCCAGCAGCCCGGGGGAAAAACTGTTTTTT. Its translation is CASSPGEKLFF.